This T cell receptor beta chain was documented in a study of shared clonotypes between healthy human individuals. Unsorted PBMC DNA was sequenced on ten immunoSEQ deep assay plates. The authors' processing: ImmunoSEQ supplied junction-only sequences lacking quality scores, so filtering was different. Assay used: immunoSEQ multiplex PCR; TCRdb lists only in-frame clones, some missing. Clone size and the V and J calls come from that table; the DNA yielded D and trimming. The data hold 97,000 or so clones, with about half observed a single time. V lost 4 bases to trimming and J lost 1 base, with 17 bases between them. CDR3 size: 16 residues. Germline V gene data show CDR1 as LGHNA and CDR2 as YSLEER.

Sequencing input: PBMCs. The chain has TRBV4-3 and TRBJ2-7; tentative D call: TRBD1 (6 bases). This TCR was sampled from a woman aged 40 to 50 in good health. Some clones in this sample may be carry-over from other donors' samples. CDR3 sequence: CASSLCYPGDSYEQYF. The CDR3, as DNA: TGCGCCAGCAGCCTCTGTTACCCAGGGGATTCCTACGAGCAGTACTTC.